This TCR beta chain was observed in a study of cytomegalovirus exposure and HLA in healthy donors. Study-wide context: The roughly 120 validation repertoires used the same platform as the approximately 670 first-cohort repertoires (as reported by a later analysis).

General study findings and limits: In vitro assays verified that three CMV-associated chains recognized CMV antigens specifically.

A word on this clone: The antigen is unknown.

Assay used: immunoSEQ multiplex PCR; TCRdb lists only in-frame clones, some missing. The table shows 250,000 to 300,000 clones, with roughly 85% occurring only once. From germline, CDR1 is GTSNPN and CDR2 SVGIG (reference sequence). The CDR3 is made up of 15 amino acids. Trimming stripped 8 bases from V and 0 bases from J, with 14 bases between. The V gene is TRBV30, the J gene TRBJ1-6; D is uncertain. The sample comprised PBMCs. This sequence was found in a woman aged 18 to 35 in good health and CMV-seronegative. CDR3 residues: CARSSKSSYNSPLHF. For the CDR3, the DNA is TGTGCCCGATCTTCTAAGAGCTCCTATAATTCACCCCTCCACTTT.